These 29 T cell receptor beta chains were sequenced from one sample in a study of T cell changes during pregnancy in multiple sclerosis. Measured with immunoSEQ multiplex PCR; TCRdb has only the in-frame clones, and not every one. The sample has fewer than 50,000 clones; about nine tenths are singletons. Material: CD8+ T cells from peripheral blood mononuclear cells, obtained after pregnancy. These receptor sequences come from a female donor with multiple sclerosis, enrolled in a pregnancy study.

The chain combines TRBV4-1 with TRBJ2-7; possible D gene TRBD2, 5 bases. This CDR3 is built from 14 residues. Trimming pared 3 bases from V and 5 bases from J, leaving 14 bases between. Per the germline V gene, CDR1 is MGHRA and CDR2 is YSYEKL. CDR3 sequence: CASSHVFGVDEQYF. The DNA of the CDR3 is TGCGCCAGCAGCCATGTCTTCGGGGTTGACGAGCAGTACTTC.

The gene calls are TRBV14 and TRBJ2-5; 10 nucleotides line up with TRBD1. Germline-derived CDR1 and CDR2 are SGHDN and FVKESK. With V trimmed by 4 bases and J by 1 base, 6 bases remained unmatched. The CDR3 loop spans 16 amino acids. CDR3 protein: CASSRGQGGSQETQYF. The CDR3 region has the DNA TGTGCCAGCAGCCGTGGACAGGGGGGATCCCAAGAGACCCAGTACTTC.

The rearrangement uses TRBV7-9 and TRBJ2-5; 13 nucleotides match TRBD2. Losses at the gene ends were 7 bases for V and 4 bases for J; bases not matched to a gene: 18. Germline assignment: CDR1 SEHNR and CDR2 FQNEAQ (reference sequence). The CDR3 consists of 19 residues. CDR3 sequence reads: CASNFDGTSGAEPLETQYF. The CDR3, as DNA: TGTGCCAGCAACTTTGACGGGACTAGCGGGGCGGAACCCCTAGAGACCCAGTACTTC.

CDR3 loop: CAISGGLDGARETQYF. CDR3 bases: TGTGCCATCAGTGGGGGACTAGATGGGGCTCGGGAGACCCAGTACTTC. The chain employs TRBV10-3 and TRBJ2-5, with 8 positions matching TRBD2. V was clipped by 4 bases and J by 5 bases; unmatched bases: 12. The CDR3 totals 16 residues. The germline CDR1 and CDR2 sequences are ENHRY and SYGVKD.

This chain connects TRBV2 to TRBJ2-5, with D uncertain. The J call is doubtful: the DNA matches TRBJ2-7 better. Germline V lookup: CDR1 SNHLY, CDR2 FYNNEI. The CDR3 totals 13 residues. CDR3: CASSPDNSYEQYF. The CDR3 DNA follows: TGTGCCAGCAGTCCCGACAATTCCTACGAGCAGTACTTC.

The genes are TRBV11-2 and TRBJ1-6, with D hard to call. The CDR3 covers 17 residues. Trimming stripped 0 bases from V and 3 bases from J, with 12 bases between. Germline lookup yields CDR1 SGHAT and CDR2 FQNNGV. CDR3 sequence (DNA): TGTGCCAGCAGCTTAGAAGCGGCGACTGGCTATAATTCACCCCTCCACTTT. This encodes CASSLEAATGYNSPLHF.

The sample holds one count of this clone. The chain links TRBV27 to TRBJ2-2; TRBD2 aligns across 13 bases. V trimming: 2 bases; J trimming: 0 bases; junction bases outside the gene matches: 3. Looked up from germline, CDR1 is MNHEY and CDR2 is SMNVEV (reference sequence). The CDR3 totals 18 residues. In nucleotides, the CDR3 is TGTGCCAGCAGTTTAACCGGACTAGCGGGGGCGAACACCGGGGAGCTGTTTTTT. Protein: CASSLTGLAGANTGELFF.

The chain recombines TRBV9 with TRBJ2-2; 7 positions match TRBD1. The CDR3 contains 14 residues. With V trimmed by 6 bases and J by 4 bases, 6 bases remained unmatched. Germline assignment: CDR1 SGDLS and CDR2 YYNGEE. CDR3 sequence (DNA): TGTGCCAGCAAAGGGACAGACTCCACCGGGGAGCTGTTTTTT. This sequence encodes CASKGTDSTGELFF.

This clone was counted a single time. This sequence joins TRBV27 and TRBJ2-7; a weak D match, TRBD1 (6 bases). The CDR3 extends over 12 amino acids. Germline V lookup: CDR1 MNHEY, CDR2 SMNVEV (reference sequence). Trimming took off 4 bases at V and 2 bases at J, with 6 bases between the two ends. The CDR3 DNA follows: TGTGCCAGCAGTTCAGGGGCCTACGAGCAGTACTTC. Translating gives CASSSGAYEQYF.

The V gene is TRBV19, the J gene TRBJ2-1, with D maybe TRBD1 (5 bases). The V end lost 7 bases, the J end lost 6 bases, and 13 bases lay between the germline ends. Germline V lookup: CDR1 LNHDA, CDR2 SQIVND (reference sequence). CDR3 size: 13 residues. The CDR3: CASTNGAPNEQFF. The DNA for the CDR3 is TGTGCCAGTACCAATGGGGCCCCCAATGAGCAGTTCTTC. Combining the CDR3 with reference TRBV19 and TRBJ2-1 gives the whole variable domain DGGITQSPKYLFRKEGQNVTLSCEQNLNHDAMYWYRQDPGQGLRLIYYSQIVNDFQKGDIAEGYSVSREKKESFPLTVTSAQKNPTAFYLCASTNGAPNEQFFGPGTRLTVL.

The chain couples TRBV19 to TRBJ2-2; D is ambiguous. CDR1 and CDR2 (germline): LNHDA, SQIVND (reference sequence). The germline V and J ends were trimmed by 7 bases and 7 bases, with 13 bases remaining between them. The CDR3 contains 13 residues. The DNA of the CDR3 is TGTGCCAGTACTTTCTCTGCAGGCGGGGAGCTGTTTTTT. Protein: CASTFSAGGELFF.

CDR3 sequence: CASSLPSYGYTF. CDR3 in DNA: TGTGCCAGCAGCCTCCCGAGTTATGGCTACACCTTC. This chain joins TRBV7-2 and TRBJ1-2; D uncertain. Germline V gene data show CDR1 as SGHTA and CDR2 as FQGNSA. The CDR3 totals 12 residues. Trimming cost V 5 bases and J 5 bases, with 9 bases left between them.

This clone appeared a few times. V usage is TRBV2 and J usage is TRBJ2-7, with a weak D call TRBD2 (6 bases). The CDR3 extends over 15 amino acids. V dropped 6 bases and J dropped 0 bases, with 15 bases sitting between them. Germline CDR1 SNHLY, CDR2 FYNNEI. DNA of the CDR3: TGTGCCAGCAGGGTTCCGGGACTTAGCTCCTACGAGCAGTACTTC. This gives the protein CASRVPGLSSYEQYF.

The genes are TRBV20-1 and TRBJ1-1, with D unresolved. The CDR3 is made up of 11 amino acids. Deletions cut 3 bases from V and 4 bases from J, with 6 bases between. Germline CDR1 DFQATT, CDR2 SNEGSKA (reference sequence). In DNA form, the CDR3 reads TGCAGTGCTAGCTGGGCCACTGAAGCTTTCTTT. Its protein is CSASWATEAFF.

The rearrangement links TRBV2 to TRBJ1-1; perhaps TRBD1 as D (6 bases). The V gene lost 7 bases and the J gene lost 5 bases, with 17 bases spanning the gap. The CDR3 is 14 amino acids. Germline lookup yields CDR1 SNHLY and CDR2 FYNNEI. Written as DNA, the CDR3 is TGTGCCAGCATTGCACAGGACAGCGGAACTGAAGCTTTCTTT. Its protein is CASIAQDSGTEAFF.

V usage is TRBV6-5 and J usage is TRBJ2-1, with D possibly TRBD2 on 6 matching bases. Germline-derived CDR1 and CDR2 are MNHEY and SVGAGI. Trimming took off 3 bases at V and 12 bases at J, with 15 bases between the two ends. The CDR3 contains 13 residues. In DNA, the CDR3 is TGTGCCAGCAGTTATCCGGGGGTTAGGGGGCAGTTCTTC. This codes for CASSYPGVRGQFF.

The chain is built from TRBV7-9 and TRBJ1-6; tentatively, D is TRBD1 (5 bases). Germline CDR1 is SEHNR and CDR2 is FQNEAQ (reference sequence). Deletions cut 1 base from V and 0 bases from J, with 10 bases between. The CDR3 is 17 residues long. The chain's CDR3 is CASSLVRDLSYNSPLHF. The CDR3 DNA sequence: TGTGCCAGCAGCTTAGTCAGGGATCTCTCCTATAATTCACCCCTCCACTTT. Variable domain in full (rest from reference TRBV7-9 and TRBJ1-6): DTGVSQNPRHKITKRGQNVTFRCDPISEHNRLYWYRQTLGQGPEFLTYFQNEAQLEKSRLLSDRFSAERPKGSFSTLEIQRTEQGDSAMYLCASSLVRDLSYNSPLHFGNGTRLTVT.

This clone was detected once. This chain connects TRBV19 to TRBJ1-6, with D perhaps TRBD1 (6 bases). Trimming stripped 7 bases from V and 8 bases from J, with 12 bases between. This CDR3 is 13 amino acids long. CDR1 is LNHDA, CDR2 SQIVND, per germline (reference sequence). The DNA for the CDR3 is TGTGCCAGTACAGACAGGACCCATTCACCCCTCCACTTT. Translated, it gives CASTDRTHSPLHF.

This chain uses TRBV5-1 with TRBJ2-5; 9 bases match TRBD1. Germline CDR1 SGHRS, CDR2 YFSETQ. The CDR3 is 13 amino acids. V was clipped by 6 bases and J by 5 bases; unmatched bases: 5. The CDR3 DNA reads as TGCGCCAGCACCGGACAGGGGATGGAGACCCAGTACTTC. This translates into CASTGQGMETQYF.

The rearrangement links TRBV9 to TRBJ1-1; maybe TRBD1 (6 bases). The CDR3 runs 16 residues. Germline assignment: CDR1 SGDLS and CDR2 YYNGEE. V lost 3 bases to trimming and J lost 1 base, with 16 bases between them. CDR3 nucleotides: TGTGCCAGCAGCGGCGCCCCCACAGGGACGAACACTGAAGCTTTCTTT. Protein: CASSGAPTGTNTEAFF. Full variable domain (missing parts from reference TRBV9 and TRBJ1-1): DSGVTQTPKHLITATGQRVTLRCSPRSGDLSVYWYQQSLDQGLQFLIQYYNGEERAKGNILERFSAQQFPDLHSELNLSSLELGDSALYFCASSGAPTGTNTEAFFGQGTRLTVV.

CDR3 nucleotide sequence: TGCGCCAGCAGCCAAGTACAGGGTTTGGATGAAAAACTGTTTTTT. It is translated as CASSQVQGLDEKLFF. The rearrangement joins TRBV4-1 to TRBJ1-4; TRBD1 might be the D (6 bases). The V end was cut by 1 base, the J end by 6 bases, with 12 bases between. The CDR3 is 15 amino acids. The V gene's germline CDR1 is MGHRA and CDR2 YSYEKL.

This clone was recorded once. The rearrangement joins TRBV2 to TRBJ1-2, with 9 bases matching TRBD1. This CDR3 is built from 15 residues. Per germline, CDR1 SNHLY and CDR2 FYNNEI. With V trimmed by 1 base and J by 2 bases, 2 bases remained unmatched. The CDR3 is CASSEVGQGNYGYTF. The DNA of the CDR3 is TGTGCCAGCAGTGAAGTAGGACAGGGGAACTATGGCTACACCTTC.

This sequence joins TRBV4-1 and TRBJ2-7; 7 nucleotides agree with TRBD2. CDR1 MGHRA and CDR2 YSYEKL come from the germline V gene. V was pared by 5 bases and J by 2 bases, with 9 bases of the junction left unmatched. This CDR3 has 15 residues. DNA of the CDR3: TGCGCCAGCAGCACTACTAGCGCGCAGACCTACGAGCAGTACTTC. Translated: CASSTTSAQTYEQYF.

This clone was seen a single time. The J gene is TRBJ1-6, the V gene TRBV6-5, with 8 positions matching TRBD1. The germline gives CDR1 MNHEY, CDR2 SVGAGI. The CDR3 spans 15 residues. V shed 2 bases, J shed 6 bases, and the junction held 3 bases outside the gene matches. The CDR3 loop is CASSYNGQGNSPLHF. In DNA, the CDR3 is TGTGCCAGCAGTTACAATGGACAGGGTAATTCACCCCTCCACTTT.

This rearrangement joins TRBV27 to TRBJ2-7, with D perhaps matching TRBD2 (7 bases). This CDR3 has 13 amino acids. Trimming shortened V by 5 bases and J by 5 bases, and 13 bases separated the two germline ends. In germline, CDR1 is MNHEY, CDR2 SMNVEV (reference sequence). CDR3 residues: CASSPGGRNEQYF. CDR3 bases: TGTGCCAGCAGTCCCGGGGGGCGGAACGAGCAGTACTTC.

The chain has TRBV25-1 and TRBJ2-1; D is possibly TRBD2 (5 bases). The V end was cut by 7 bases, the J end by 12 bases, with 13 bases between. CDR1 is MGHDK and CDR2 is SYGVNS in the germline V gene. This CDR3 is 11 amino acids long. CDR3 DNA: TGTGCCAGCAATTTCGGCGGAGGGCAGTTCTTC. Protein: CASNFGGGQFF.

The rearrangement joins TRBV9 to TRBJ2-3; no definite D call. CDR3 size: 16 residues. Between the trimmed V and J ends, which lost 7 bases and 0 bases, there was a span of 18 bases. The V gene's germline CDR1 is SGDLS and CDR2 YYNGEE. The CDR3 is CASGYSLGSSTDTQYF. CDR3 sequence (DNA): TGTGCCAGCGGGTATTCCCTAGGCAGCAGCACAGATACGCAGTATTTT.

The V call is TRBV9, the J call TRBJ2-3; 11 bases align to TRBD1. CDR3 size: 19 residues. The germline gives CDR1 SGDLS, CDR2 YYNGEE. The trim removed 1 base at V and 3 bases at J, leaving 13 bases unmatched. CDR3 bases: TGTGCCAGCAGCGTACCAAAAAGCTGGACAGGGGGCCTAACAGATACGCAGTATTTT. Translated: CASSVPKSWTGGLTDTQYF. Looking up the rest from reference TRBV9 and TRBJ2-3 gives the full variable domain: DSGVTQTPKHLITATGQRVTLRCSPRSGDLSVYWYQQSLDQGLQFLIQYYNGEERAKGNILERFSAQQFPDLHSELNLSSLELGDSALYFCASSVPKSWTGGLTDTQYFGPGTRLTVL.

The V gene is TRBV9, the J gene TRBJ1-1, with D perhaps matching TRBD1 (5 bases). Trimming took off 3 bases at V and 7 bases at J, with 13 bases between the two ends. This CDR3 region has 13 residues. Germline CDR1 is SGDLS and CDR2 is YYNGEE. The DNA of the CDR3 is TGTGCCAGCAGCGCCCCAGACAGCGTTGAAGCTTTCTTT. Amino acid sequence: CASSAPDSVEAFF.